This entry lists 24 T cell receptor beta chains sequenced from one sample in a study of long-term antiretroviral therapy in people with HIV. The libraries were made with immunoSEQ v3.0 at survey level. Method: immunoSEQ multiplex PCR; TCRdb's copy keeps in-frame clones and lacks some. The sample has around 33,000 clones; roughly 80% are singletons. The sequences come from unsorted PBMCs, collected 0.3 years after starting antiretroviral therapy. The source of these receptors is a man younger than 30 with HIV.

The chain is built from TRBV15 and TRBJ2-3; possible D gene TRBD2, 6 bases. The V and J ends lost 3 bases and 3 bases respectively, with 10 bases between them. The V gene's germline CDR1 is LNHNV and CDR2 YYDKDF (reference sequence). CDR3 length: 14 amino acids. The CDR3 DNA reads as TGTGCCACCAGCAGCCTGGACTATACAGATACGCAGTATTTT. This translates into CATSSLDYTDTQYF.

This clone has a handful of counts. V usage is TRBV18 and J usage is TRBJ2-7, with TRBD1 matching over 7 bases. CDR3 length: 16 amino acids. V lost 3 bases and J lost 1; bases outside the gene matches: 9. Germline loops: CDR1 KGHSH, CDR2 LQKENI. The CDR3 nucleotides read TGTGCCAGCTCACCGCCTGACAGGGCGACTTCCTACGAGCAGTACTTC. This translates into CASSPPDRATSYEQYF.

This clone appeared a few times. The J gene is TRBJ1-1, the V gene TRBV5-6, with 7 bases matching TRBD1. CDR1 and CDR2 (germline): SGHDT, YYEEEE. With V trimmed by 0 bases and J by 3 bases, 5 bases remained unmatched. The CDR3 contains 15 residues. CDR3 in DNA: TGTGCCAGCAGCTTGGGGGACAGCCTCTACACTGAAGCTTTCTTT. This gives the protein CASSLGDSLYTEAFF.

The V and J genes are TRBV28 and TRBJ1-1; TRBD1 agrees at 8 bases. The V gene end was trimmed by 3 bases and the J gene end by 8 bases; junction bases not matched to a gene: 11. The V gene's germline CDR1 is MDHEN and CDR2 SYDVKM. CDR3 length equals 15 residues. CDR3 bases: TGTGCCAGCAGTTTGCTGGGGGCAGGGGGCAGGGAAGCTTTCTTT. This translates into CASSLLGAGGREAFF.

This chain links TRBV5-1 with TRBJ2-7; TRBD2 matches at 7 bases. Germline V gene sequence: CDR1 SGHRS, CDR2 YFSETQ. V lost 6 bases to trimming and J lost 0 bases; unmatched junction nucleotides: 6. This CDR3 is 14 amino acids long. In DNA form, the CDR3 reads TGCGCCAGCACCTGGGGGGGTTCCTCCTACGAGCAGTACTTC. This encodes CASTWGGSSYEQYF. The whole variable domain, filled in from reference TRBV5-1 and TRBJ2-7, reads KAGVTQTPRYLIKTRGQQVTLSCSPISGHRSVSWYQQTPGQGLQFLFEYFSETQRNKGNFPGRFSGRQFSNSRSEMNVSTLELGDSALYLCASTWGGSSYEQYFGPGTRLTVT.

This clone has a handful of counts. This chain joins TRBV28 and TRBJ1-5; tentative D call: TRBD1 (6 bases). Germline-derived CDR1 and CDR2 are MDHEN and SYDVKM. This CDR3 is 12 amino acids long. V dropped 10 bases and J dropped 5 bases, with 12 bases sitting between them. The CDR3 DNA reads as TGTGCCACCTCGGGGGCCTATCAGCCCCAGCATTTT. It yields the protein CATSGAYQPQHF.

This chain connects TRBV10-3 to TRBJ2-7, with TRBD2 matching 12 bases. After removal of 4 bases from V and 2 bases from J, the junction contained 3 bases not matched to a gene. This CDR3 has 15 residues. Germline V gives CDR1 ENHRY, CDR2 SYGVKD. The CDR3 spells CAISGTSGDTYEQYF. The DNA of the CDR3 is TGTGCCATCAGTGGGACTAGCGGGGACACCTACGAGCAGTACTTC.

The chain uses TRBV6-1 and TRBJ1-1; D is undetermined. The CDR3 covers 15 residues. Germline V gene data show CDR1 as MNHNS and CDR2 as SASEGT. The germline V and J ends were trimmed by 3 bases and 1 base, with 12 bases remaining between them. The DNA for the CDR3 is TGTGCCAGCAGTGATGGGAGAGTCGGGAACACTGAAGCTTTCTTT. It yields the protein CASSDGRVGNTEAFF.

The CDR3 here is CASSYSPGTEAFF. As DNA, the CDR3 is TGTGCCAGCAGTTACTCCCCGGGGACTGAAGCTTTCTTT. This chain joins TRBV27 and TRBJ1-1; no clear D. The CDR3 has 13 amino acids. Trimming took off 4 bases at V and 5 bases at J, with 11 bases between the two ends. Per germline, CDR1 MNHEY and CDR2 SMNVEV (reference sequence).

CDR3 DNA sequence: TGTGCCAGCTCACCGGACCGCCTCACAGATACGCAGTATTTT. Translating it yields CASSPDRLTDTQYF. V gene TRBV18 combines with J gene TRBJ2-3; D uncertain. V lost 3 bases, J lost 2 bases, and 9 bases lay in between. The germline CDR1 and CDR2 sequences are KGHSH and LQKENI. The CDR3 contains 14 residues.

The CDR3 sequence is CASSPSRTSGNTIYF. The CDR3 region has the DNA TGTGCCAGCAGTCCTTCCCGGACCTCTGGAAACACCATATATTTT. This chain connects TRBV28 to TRBJ1-3; the D is unclear. This CDR3 is 15 amino acids long. Germline V CDR1 and CDR2: MDHEN, SYDVKM. V was trimmed by 5 bases and J by 0 bases, leaving 11 bases between them.

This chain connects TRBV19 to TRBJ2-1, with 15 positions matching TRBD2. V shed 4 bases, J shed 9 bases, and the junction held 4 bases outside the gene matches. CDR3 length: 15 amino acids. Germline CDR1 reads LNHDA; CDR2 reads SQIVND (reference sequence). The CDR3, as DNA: TGTGCCAGTAGTAGCGGGACTAGCGGGAGGAGTGAGCAGTTCTTC. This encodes CASSSGTSGRSEQFF. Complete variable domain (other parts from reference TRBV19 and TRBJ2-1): DGGITQSPKYLFRKEGQNVTLSCEQNLNHDAMYWYRQDPGQGLRLIYYSQIVNDFQKGDIAEGYSVSREKKESFPLTVTSAQKNPTAFYLCASSSGTSGRSEQFFGPGTRLTVL.

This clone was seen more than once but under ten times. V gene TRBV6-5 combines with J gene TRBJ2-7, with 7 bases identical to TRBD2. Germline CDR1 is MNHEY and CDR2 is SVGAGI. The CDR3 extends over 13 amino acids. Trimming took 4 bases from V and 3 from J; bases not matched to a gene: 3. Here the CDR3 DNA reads TGTGCCAGCAGTTTGGGACTACACTACGAGCAGTACTTC. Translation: CASSLGLHYEQYF.

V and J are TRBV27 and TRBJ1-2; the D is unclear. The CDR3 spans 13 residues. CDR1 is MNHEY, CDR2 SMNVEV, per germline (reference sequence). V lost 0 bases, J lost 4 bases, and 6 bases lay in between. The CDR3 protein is CASSLSPVYGYTF. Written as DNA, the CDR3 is TGTGCCAGCAGTTTATCGCCAGTCTATGGCTACACCTTC.

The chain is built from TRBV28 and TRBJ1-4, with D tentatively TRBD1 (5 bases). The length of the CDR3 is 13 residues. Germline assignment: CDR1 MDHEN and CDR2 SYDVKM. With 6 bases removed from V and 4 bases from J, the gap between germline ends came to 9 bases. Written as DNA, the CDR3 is TGTGCCAGCAGACCAGGGCTTAATGAAAAACTGTTTTTT. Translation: CASRPGLNEKLFF.

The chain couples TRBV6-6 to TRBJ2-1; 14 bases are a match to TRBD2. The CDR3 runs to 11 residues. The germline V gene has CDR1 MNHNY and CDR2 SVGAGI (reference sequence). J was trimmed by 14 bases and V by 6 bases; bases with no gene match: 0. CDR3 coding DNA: TGTGCCAGCAGGGGACTAGCGGGAGAGTTCTTC. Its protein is CASRGLAGEFF.

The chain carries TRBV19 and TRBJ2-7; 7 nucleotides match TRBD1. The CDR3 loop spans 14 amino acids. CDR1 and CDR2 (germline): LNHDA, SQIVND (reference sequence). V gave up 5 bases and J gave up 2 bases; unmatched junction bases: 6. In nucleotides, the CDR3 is TGTGCCAGTAGTCCCCGGACAGGCCCCTACGAGCAGTACTTC. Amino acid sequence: CASSPRTGPYEQYF.

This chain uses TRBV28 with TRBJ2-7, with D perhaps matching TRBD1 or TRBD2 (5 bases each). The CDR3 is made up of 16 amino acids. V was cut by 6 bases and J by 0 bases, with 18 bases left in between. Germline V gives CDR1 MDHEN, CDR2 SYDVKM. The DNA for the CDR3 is TGTGCCAGCAGATCCCCCGGGGCGGTGAGCTCCTACGAGCAGTACTTC. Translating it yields CASRSPGAVSSYEQYF.

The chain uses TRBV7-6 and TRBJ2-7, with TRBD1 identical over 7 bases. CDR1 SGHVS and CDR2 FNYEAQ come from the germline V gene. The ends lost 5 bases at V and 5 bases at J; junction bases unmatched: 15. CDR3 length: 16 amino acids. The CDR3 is CASSDHRGDFLNEQYF. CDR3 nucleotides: TGTGCCAGCAGCGACCACAGGGGCGATTTTCTGAACGAGCAGTACTTC.

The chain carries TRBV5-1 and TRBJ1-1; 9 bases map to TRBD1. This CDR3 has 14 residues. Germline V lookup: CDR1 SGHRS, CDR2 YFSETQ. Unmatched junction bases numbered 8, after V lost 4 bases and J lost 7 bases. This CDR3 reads CASSPSTGGVEAFF. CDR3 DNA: TGCGCCAGCAGCCCGTCGACAGGGGGGGTTGAAGCTTTCTTT.

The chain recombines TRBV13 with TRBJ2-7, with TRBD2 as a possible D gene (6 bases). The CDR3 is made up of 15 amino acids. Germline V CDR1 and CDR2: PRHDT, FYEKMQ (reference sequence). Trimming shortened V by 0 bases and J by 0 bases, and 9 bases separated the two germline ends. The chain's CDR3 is CASSLGGGSSYEQYF. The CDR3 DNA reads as TGTGCCAGCAGCTTAGGTGGAGGGAGCTCCTACGAGCAGTACTTC.

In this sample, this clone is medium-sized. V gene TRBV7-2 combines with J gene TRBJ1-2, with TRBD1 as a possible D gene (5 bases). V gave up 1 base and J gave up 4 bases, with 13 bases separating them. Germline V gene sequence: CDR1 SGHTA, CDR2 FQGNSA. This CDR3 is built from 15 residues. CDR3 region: CASSLGGAGSYGYTF. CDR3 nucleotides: TGTGCCAGCAGCTTAGGTGGGGCAGGGAGCTATGGCTACACCTTC.

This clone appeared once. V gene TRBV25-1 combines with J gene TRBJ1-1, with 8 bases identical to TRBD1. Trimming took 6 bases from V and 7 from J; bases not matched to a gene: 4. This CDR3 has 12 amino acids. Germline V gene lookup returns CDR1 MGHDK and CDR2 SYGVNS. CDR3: CASRAGGFEAFF. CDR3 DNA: TGTGCCAGCAGAGCAGGGGGCTTTGAAGCTTTCTTT.

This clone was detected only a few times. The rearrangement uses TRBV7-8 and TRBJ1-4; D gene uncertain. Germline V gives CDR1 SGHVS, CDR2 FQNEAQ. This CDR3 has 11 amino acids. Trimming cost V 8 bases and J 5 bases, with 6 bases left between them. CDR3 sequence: CASALNEKLFF. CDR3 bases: TGTGCCAGCGCCCTCAATGAAAAACTGTTTTTT.